This T cell receptor beta chain came from a study of blood T cell repertoires in COVID-19. About the research overall: The samples span acute and convalescent COVID-19 from the United States, Italy and Spain. The cDNA or gDNA used as material had been derived from T cells, B-cell-depleted T cells, or PBMCs.

Trimming removed 1 base from V and 0 bases from J, with 24 bases in between. CDR3 length equals 20 residues. Per germline, CDR1 SGHDN and CDR2 FVKESK. Source study methods: It was from reference gene primer amplification that nucleated cell counts were estimated. Produced via immunoSEQ multiplex PCR; TCRdb's table is partial and in-frame only. For V, J and clone size, that table is used; D and trimming come from the DNA. The sample holds some 120,000 clones, roughly 83% seen once. The chain recombines TRBV14 with TRBJ1-2; D ambiguous. The origin of this receptor is a human donor in a cohort sampled during active COVID-19. Sequencing used peripheral blood. The CDR3, as DNA: TGTGCCAGCAGCCAAGGAAGAGGCGGCCCCGTTCAATCATCTAACTATGGCTACACCTTC. Protein product: CASSQGRGGPVQSSNYGYTF.